This TCR beta chain emerged from a study of cytomegalovirus exposure and HLA in healthy donors. Healthy bone marrow donors made up the cohort. Donors likely had unrecorded immune exposures despite being nominally healthy when sampled. The germline gives CDR1 GTSNPN, CDR2 SVGIG (reference sequence). CDR3 length equals 16 residues. The V gene lost 2 bases and the J gene lost 0 bases, with 16 bases spanning the gap. PCR used 60 Vbeta primers and 13 Jbeta primers. TCRdb keeps only in-frame clones here, not all; method: immunoSEQ multiplex PCR. The table shows 200,000 to 300,000 clones, with 82% occurring only once.

This receptor was obtained from a middle-aged woman in good health and CMV-seropositive. This sequence joins TRBV30 and TRBJ1-1; D unresolved. Sequenced: PBMCs. The CDR3 nucleotides read TGTGCCTGGAGTTCGGGGTTCGGTGGACTGAACACTGAAGCTTTCTTT. Protein: CAWSSGFGGLNTEAFF.